This T cell receptor beta chain was identified during a study of vaccination effects on CD4 cells after COVID-19. For this clone: What it recognizes is unknown.

The CDR3 is 15 residues long. The germline V and J ends were trimmed by 0 bases and 4 bases, with 12 bases remaining between them. Per the germline V gene, CDR1 is SGHTA and CDR2 is FQGTGA. Antigen-specific CD4+ T cell clonotypes were called by their expansion after viral peptide-pool culture in ViraFEST. Culture proceeded for 10 days, and CD4+ T cells were then isolated. Each participant was administered two doses of either the BNT162b2 or the mRNA-1273 vaccine. Produced via immunoSEQ multiplex PCR; TCRdb's table is partial and in-frame only. There are approximately 70,000 clones in the sample; 70% to 90% occur only once, and more than 1% lies in the top ten.

This clonotype originated in a human donor who received a COVID-19 vaccine. The rearrangement uses TRBV7-3 and TRBJ1-1, with D perhaps TRBD1 (5 bases). The sample in question was CD4+ T cells from PBMCs cultured with HCoV-229E spike peptides, obtained after COVID-19 vaccination. The DNA for the CDR3 is TGTGCCAGCAGCTTAACGGGAGGGGCGGTCACTGAAGCTTTCTTT. Translation gives CASSLTGGAVTEAFF.